A selection of T cell receptor beta chains follows, all from one sample in a study of cytotoxic CD8 clonotypes in ibrutinib-treated CLL. The data were produced by immunoSEQ multiplex PCR, yet TCRdb's version contains in-frame clones alone and is incomplete. The sample records approximately 60,000 clones, 56% being singletons. This specimen consisted of PBMCs, obtained after 24 months of ibrutinib treatment. The source is a human donor with chronic lymphocytic leukemia. Each CDR3 is given without its conserved first and last residue. The order of the fields is J gene, V gene, CDR3 protein.

TRBJ1-5,TRBV30,AWSGQGGRQPQH
TRBJ2-1,TRBV28,ASSFPTAWEGTGYNEQF
TRBJ2-7,TRBV7-2,ASSPALGLAGGPSYEQY
TRBJ2-1,TRBV2,ASIRTFGLLGEQF
TRBJ1-6,TRBV28,ASSHAGRGESPLH
TRBJ2-3,TRBV7-8,ASSFRSGGARDTQY
TRBJ2-3,TRBV1,TSSQVSLAGGRGTDTQY
TRBJ2-4,TRBV30,AWSALPRQGIQY
TRBJ2-5,TRBV5-4,ASSLVQGWQETQY
TRBJ2-7,TRBV6-6,ASSKAPDRGEQY
TRBJ2-1,TRBV6-7,ASSYVPGSPPL
TRBJ1-2,TRBV27,ASSLSQGAAGYT
TRBJ2-1,TRBV5-6,ASSLGVGWAF
TRBJ2-5,TRBV7-2,ASSLQLGGPGSQY
TRBJ2-3,TRBV6-1,ASCQGDRVADTQY
TRBJ1-2,TRBV29-1,SVAVTGRYGYT